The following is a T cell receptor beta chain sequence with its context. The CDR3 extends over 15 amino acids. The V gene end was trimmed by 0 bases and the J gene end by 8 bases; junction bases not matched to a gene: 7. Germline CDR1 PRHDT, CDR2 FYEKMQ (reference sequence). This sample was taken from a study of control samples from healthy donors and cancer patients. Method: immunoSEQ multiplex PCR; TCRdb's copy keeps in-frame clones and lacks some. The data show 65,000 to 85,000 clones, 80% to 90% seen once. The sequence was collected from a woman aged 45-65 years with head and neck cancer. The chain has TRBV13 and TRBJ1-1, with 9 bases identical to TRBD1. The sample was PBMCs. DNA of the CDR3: TGTGCCAGCAGCTTAGGCCTCAGCGGGACAGGGGAAGCTTTCTTT. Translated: CASSLGLSGTGEAFF.